These T cell receptor beta chains were read from a single sample in a study of blood T cell repertoires in COVID-19. TCRdb's table, derived via immunoSEQ multiplex PCR, lists solely in-frame clones and lacks some. The profile shows about 100,000 clones, about nine tenths of them singletons. Material: peripheral blood. The source is a man between 60 and 75 years old with acute or convalescent COVID-19. Both conserved end residues are part of each CDR3. A D gene is named only where the DNA matches it firmly. Rows give clone size only sometimes, using once, few, many, or a class for an expanded clone.

clone_size: -; j_call: TRBJ1-1; d_call: -; v_call: TRBV5-1; cdr3_nt: TGCGCCAGCAGCTTGACAGGGAACACTGAAGCTTTCTTT; cdr3_aa: CASSLTGNTEAFF
clone_size: once; j_call: TRBJ2-2; d_call: TRBD2; v_call: TRBV7-3; cdr3_nt: TGTGCCAGCAGCCCCTCGGTAGCGGGAGCGAACACCGGGGAGCTGTTTTTT; cdr3_aa: CASSPSVAGANTGELFF
clone_size: -; j_call: TRBJ2-1; d_call: -; v_call: TRBV19; cdr3_nt: TGTGCCAGTAAGAGGGTGGATGAGCAGTTCTTC; cdr3_aa: CASKRVDEQFF
clone_size: -; j_call: TRBJ2-1; d_call: -; v_call: TRBV27; cdr3_nt: TGTGCCAGCAGTTTAGAGGGTCCCCTGGGTGAGCAGTTCTTC; cdr3_aa: CASSLEGPLGEQFF
clone_size: -; j_call: TRBJ2-1; d_call: TRBD2; v_call: TRBV6-2/TRBV6-3; cdr3_nt: TGTGCCAGCAGTTACTCTACCGGACTAGCGGCAAGCTCCTACAATGAGCAGTTCTTC; cdr3_aa: CASSYSTGLAASSYNEQFF
clone_size: -; j_call: TRBJ2-1; d_call: TRBD2; v_call: TRBV6-1; cdr3_nt: TGTGCCAGCAGTGAAGCGGCGGGAGGGGAGCAGTTCTTC; cdr3_aa: CASSEAAGGEQFF
clone_size: -; j_call: TRBJ2-7; d_call: -; v_call: TRBV7-8; cdr3_nt: TGTGCCAGCAGCTTAGGAGCGGGTATCTCCTACGAGCAGTACTTC; cdr3_aa: CASSLGAGISYEQYF
clone_size: -; j_call: TRBJ1-6; d_call: -; v_call: TRBV24-1; cdr3_nt: TGTGCCACCCAAATCGGGGGAAATGATAATTCACCCCTCCACTTT; cdr3_aa: CATQIGGNDNSPLHF
clone_size: -; j_call: TRBJ2-3; d_call: TRBD2; v_call: TRBV10-1; cdr3_nt: TGCGCCAGCAGTGTAGCGGGAGGGCCGGATACGCAGTATTTT; cdr3_aa: CASSVAGGPDTQYF
clone_size: -; j_call: TRBJ2-2; d_call: TRBD2; v_call: TRBV6-4; cdr3_nt: TGTGCCAGCAGTCGGACTAGCGGGGCGAACACCGGGGAGCTGTTTTTT; cdr3_aa: CASSRTSGANTGELFF
clone_size: -; j_call: TRBJ1-3; d_call: -; v_call: TRBV20-1; cdr3_nt: TGCAGTGCTAGTGACCGGGTGGGAAACACCATATATTTT; cdr3_aa: CSASDRVGNTIYF
clone_size: -; j_call: TRBJ2-7; d_call: -; v_call: TRBV4-2; cdr3_nt: TGTGCCAGCAGCCAAGAGCAAGCGGAAAAGAGTGGCGAGCAGTACTTC; cdr3_aa: CASSQEQAEKSGEQYF
clone_size: -; j_call: TRBJ1-2; d_call: TRBD1; v_call: TRBV5-1; cdr3_nt: TGCGCCAGCAGCTTCCAACAGGGGCCGGCTGGCTACACCTTC; cdr3_aa: CASSFQQGPAGYTF
clone_size: -; j_call: TRBJ1-3; d_call: -; v_call: TRBV27; cdr3_nt: TGTGCCAGCATCCCCCCCCCACAGGTGGACTCTGGAAACACCATATATTTT; cdr3_aa: CASIPPPQVDSGNTIYF
clone_size: few; j_call: TRBJ2-1; d_call: TRBD2; v_call: TRBV10-2; cdr3_nt: TGCGCCAGCATTGAGGGACTAGCTCTCCAGGATGAGCAGTTCTTC; cdr3_aa: CASIEGLALQDEQFF
clone_size: -; j_call: TRBJ1-3; d_call: TRBD1; v_call: TRBV28; cdr3_nt: TGTGCCAGCAAAACAGGGGGCGACGGAAACACCATATATTTT; cdr3_aa: CASKTGGDGNTIYF
clone_size: -; j_call: TRBJ2-7; d_call: TRBD2; v_call: TRBV7-2; cdr3_nt: TGTGCCAGCAGCTCCCCGGGGGCGGGAGGGTACGAGCAGTACTTC; cdr3_aa: CASSSPGAGGYEQYF
clone_size: -; j_call: TRBJ1-4; d_call: -; v_call: TRBV28; cdr3_nt: TGTGCCAGCAGTTTACAAGAAAAACTGTTTTTT; cdr3_aa: CASSLQEKLFF
clone_size: -; j_call: TRBJ1-4; d_call: -; v_call: TRBV14; cdr3_nt: TGTGCCAGCAGCCAAGAAACAGGGTTTAATGAAAAACTGTTTTTT; cdr3_aa: CASSQETGFNEKLFF
clone_size: -; j_call: TRBJ1-1; d_call: TRBD1; v_call: TRBV29-1; cdr3_nt: TGCGGGGGGAGACAGGGAGGGAACACTGAAGCTTTCTTT; cdr3_aa: CGGRQGGNTEAFF
clone_size: -; j_call: TRBJ1-4; d_call: -; v_call: TRBV30; cdr3_nt: TGTGCCTGGAAGGGGCCCCAAACCGGAAAACTGTTTTTT; cdr3_aa: CAWKGPQTGKLFF
clone_size: -; j_call: TRBJ1-5; d_call: -; v_call: TRBV27; cdr3_nt: TGTGCCAGCAGTTCCTCGGACAGTCGCAATCAGCCCCAGCATTTT; cdr3_aa: CASSSSDSRNQPQHF
clone_size: -; j_call: TRBJ1-3; d_call: -; v_call: TRBV14; cdr3_nt: TGTGCCAGCAGCCAGAAGGCAGGGTCAAGTGGAAACACCATATATTTT; cdr3_aa: CASSQKAGSSGNTIYF
clone_size: -; j_call: TRBJ2-1; d_call: -; v_call: TRBV7-8; cdr3_nt: TGTGCCAGCAGCTTAGTTCTAGCGAGCTCCTACAATGAGCAGTTCTTC; cdr3_aa: CASSLVLASSYNEQFF
clone_size: -; j_call: TRBJ2-4; d_call: TRBD2; v_call: TRBV5-8; cdr3_nt: TGTGCCAGCAGCTTTTCTAGCGGGAGGGCCTCGTTCGCCAAAAACATTCAGTACTTC; cdr3_aa: CASSFSSGRASFAKNIQYF
clone_size: -; j_call: TRBJ2-1; d_call: TRBD2; v_call: TRBV18; cdr3_nt: TGTGCCAGCTCACTCGGACTAGCGGGTAATGAGCAGTTCTTC; cdr3_aa: CASSLGLAGNEQFF
clone_size: -; j_call: TRBJ1-2; d_call: TRBD1; v_call: TRBV9; cdr3_nt: TGTGCCAGCAGCGTAGGCCCGTACGTGACAGGGGACAGCTATGGCTACACCTTC; cdr3_aa: CASSVGPYVTGDSYGYTF
clone_size: -; j_call: TRBJ2-7; d_call: TRBD2; v_call: TRBV27; cdr3_nt: TGTGCCAGCAGTCGGGGACTAGTCTACGAGCAGTACTTC; cdr3_aa: CASSRGLVYEQYF
clone_size: -; j_call: TRBJ2-1; d_call: -; v_call: TRBV4-2; cdr3_nt: TGTGCCAGCAGCCAAGACGTGAGAAATGAGCAGTTCTTC; cdr3_aa: CASSQDVRNEQFF
clone_size: -; j_call: TRBJ2-1; d_call: TRBD2; v_call: TRBV5-1; cdr3_nt: TGCGCCAGCAGCTCCAAGCGGGATCCCACCTACAATGAGCAGTTCTTC; cdr3_aa: CASSSKRDPTYNEQFF
clone_size: -; j_call: TRBJ2-7; d_call: TRBD2; v_call: TRBV6-1; cdr3_nt: TGTGCCAGCAGTGAAGGTTTGCCTAGCGGGGGAACCCCCTACGAGCAGTACTTC; cdr3_aa: CASSEGLPSGGTPYEQYF
clone_size: few; j_call: TRBJ2-3; d_call: TRBD2; v_call: TRBV5-1; cdr3_nt: TGCGCCAGCAGCTACGGTACTACGACTAGCGGGAGCGCAGATACGCAGTATTTT; cdr3_aa: CASSYGTTTSGSADTQYF
clone_size: -; j_call: TRBJ1-5; d_call: TRBD1; v_call: TRBV6-5; cdr3_nt: TGTGCCAGCAGATTCGGGACAGAAAATCAGCCCCAGCATTTT; cdr3_aa: CASRFGTENQPQHF
clone_size: -; j_call: TRBJ1-6; d_call: -; v_call: TRBV19; cdr3_nt: TGTGCCAGTAGTATCTCAGGAAATTCACCCCTCCACTTT; cdr3_aa: CASSISGNSPLHF
clone_size: once; j_call: TRBJ2-5; d_call: TRBD2; v_call: TRBV2; cdr3_nt: TGTGCCAGCAGTCTGAGCGGGAATACCCTATCCGGAGAGACCCAGTACTTC; cdr3_aa: CASSLSGNTLSGETQYF